The rows below give T cell receptor beta chains drawn from one sample of a study of T cell changes during pregnancy in multiple sclerosis. This table comes from immunoSEQ multiplex PCR, and its TCRdb copy is limited to in-frame clones, with some not included. The repertoire holds about 100,000 clones, with about 92% as singletons. Material: peripheral blood, obtained in the first trimester of pregnancy. The receptor source for this set is a female donor with multiple sclerosis, enrolled in a pregnancy study. Both conserved end residues are part of each CDR3. D genes are given only for firm matches. A clone size is listed for some rows: how often the clone was seen (once, few, many), or a class if it is expanded.

abundance	j_gene	d_gene	v_gene	CDR3nt	CDR3aa
.	TRBJ1-1	TRBD1	TRBV11-2	TGTGCCAGCAGCTTTAGAAACAGGGGACGCACTGAAGCTTTCTTT	CASSFRNRGRTEAFF
.	TRBJ2-6	.	TRBV10-2	TGCGCCAGCAAAGGAGGAGTCCTGGCCAACGTCCTGACTTTC	CASKGGVLANVLTF
.	TRBJ2-3	TRBD2	TRBV7-8	TGTGCCAGCAGCTTAATAGCGGGTAGCACAGATACGCAGTATTTT	CASSLIAGSTDTQYF
.	TRBJ2-2	TRBD1	TRBV2	TGTGCCAGCACCCGAGGGGGCGCGGGCACCGGGGAGCTGTTTTTT	CASTRGGAGTGELFF
.	TRBJ2-7	.	TRBV28	TGTGCCAGCAGTTTCCGGTCCGCGGGGGAGCAGTACTTC	CASSFRSAGEQYF
once	TRBJ2-7	TRBD2	TRBV9	TGTGCCAGCAGCGTGACCTCGGGGGGACACGAGCAGTACTTC	CASSVTSGGHEQYF
.	TRBJ2-3	.	TRBV4-3	TGCGCCAGCAGCCTTGGAACAGCCGGAGGGACAGATACGCAGTATTTT	CASSLGTAGGTDTQYF
.	TRBJ1-1	.	TRBV9	TGTGCCAGCAGCGTAGGGACAGCTGGTGAAGCTTTCTTT	CASSVGTAGEAFF
.	TRBJ1-1	TRBD1	TRBV5-1	TGCGCCAGCAGCCTAGCCGGGACAGGAATCCGGACTGAAGCTTTCTTT	CASSLAGTGIRTEAFF
.	TRBJ1-1	.	TRBV19	TGTGCCAGTAGTATAAATCGGGGGACTGAAGCTTTCTTT	CASSINRGTEAFF
.	TRBJ2-1	TRBD2	TRBV29-1	TGCAGCGTCCTATGGACTAGCGGGCCTTACAATGAGCAGTTCTTC	CSVLWTSGPYNEQFF
.	TRBJ2-7	TRBD1	TRBV10-3	TGTGCCATCAGGAAGGGACAGGGACCAACCTACGAGCAGTACTTC	CAIRKGQGPTYEQYF
.	TRBJ2-7	TRBD1	TRBV15	TGTGCCACCAGCAACCGATCGGGGACAGGGGGGGTCTACGAGCAGTACTTC	CATSNRSGTGGVYEQYF
.	TRBJ2-3	.	TRBV5-1	TGCGCCAGCAGCGGACAAAGCACAGATACGCAGTATTTT	CASSGQSTDTQYF
few	TRBJ2-7	TRBD2	TRBV25-1	TGTGCCAGCACCCTAGCGGGAGGACACGAGCAGTACTTC	CASTLAGGHEQYF
.	TRBJ2-7	.	TRBV28	TGTGCCAGCAGCAACGGACAACCCTCGTACGAGCAGTACTTC	CASSNGQPSYEQYF
.	TRBJ2-1	TRBD2	TRBV4-2	TGTGCCAGCAGCCTTGGGACTAGCGGAGTCTATGAGCAGTTCTTC	CASSLGTSGVYEQFF
.	TRBJ2-7	.	TRBV5-1	TGCGCCAGCAGCTTGAAAGAGATGTCCTACGAGCAGTACTTC	CASSLKEMSYEQYF
.	TRBJ2-7	TRBD1	TRBV19	TGTGCCAGTAGTTTCCTCCCCGGGACAGGGCAAGTCGAGCAGTACTTC	CASSFLPGTGQVEQYF
.	TRBJ1-2	TRBD1	TRBV5-6	TGTGCCAGCATGACAGGGGTTCGATATGGCTACACCTTC	CASMTGVRYGYTF
once	TRBJ2-1	TRBD2	TRBV5-4	TGTGCCAGCAGCTTTAGCGGGGACTACAATGAGCAGTTCTTC	CASSFSGDYNEQFF
.	TRBJ2-1	TRBD2	TRBV9	TGTGCCAGCAGCGTAGTTCAGGCGGGAGGGCCGCGCGATGAGCAGTTCTTC	CASSVVQAGGPRDEQFF
.	TRBJ1-1	.	TRBV5-1	TGCGCCAGCAGCTTGGGGGGCCTGAACACTGAAGCTTTCTTT	CASSLGGLNTEAFF
.	TRBJ1-2	.	TRBV10-3	TGTGCCATCAGTGCGGGTAGCGGGACTAACTATGGCTACACCTTC	CAISAGSGTNYGYTF
.	TRBJ2-2	.	TRBV9	TGTGCCAGCAGCGTAGATGAGCTAGGGGCCGGGGAGCTGTTTTTT	CASSVDELGAGELFF
.	TRBJ1-6	TRBD1	TRBV14	TGTGCCAGCAGAGCGACAGGGGGCAGATATTCACCCCTCCACTTT	CASRATGGRYSPLHF
.	TRBJ2-2	.	TRBV5-8	TGTGCCAGCAGCTTGGAAGCCCGGACACCTGAGAACACCGGGGAGCTGTTTTTT	CASSLEARTPENTGELFF
.	TRBJ2-7	.	TRBV11-2	TGTGCCAGCAGCTGGACCAGTACAGGGTTCCCCTACGAGCAGTACTTC	CASSWTSTGFPYEQYF
.	TRBJ2-3	TRBD2	TRBV5-1	TGCGCCAGCAGTGGGACTAGCTCGACAGATACGCAGTATTTT	CASSGTSSTDTQYF
.	TRBJ2-3	TRBD2	TRBV11-3	TGTGCCAGCAGCTCCGGCGGGGGGGGGCGCACAGATACGCAGTATTTT	CASSSGGGGRTDTQYF
.	TRBJ2-1	TRBD2	TRBV14	TGTGCCACCCCAAGTCAACTAGCGGGATACCGATTCTCCTACAATGAGCAGTTCTTC	CATPSQLAGYRFSYNEQFF
once	TRBJ2-5	.	TRBV19	TGTGCCTCGTCAGAGACCCAGTACTTC	CASSETQYF
.	TRBJ2-5	TRBD1	TRBV29-1	TGCAGCGTTGAGACAGGGGAGTATCAAGAGACCCAGTACTTC	CSVETGEYQETQYF
.	TRBJ2-6	.	TRBV30	TGTGCCTGGGGTGTTTGGGGGGTGGCAACTGGGGCCAACGTCCTGACTTTC	CAWGVWGVATGANVLTF
.	TRBJ1-1	.	TRBV5-4	TGTGCCAGCAGCCCTCCGGAGGCCACTGAAGCTTTCTTT	CASSPPEATEAFF
few	TRBJ2-2	.	TRBV7-3	TGTGCCAGCAGCTTCAGGGCCCCCTCGGGCACCGGGGAGCTGTTTTTT	CASSFRAPSGTGELFF
once	TRBJ2-1	.	TRBV5-5	TGTGCCAGCAGCCCGGGTGGTAGTGACCTGTTCTTC	CASSPGGSDLFF
once	TRBJ2-2	TRBD2	TRBV28	TGTGCCAGCATTCGGGGAGGGATGACCGGGGAGCTGTTTTTT	CASIRGGMTGELFF